Listed here are 24 T cell receptor beta chains from one sample, sequenced in a study of long-term antiretroviral therapy in people with HIV. The libraries were made with immunoSEQ v3.0 at survey level. Clones were read by immunoSEQ multiplex PCR, and TCRdb kept only the in-frame ones, dropping some. The repertoire holds over 10,000 clones, with roughly 80% as singletons. Here the sequenced sample was unsorted PBMCs, taken 0.8 years before starting antiretroviral therapy. The receptors stem from a woman between 40 and 50 years old with HIV.

V usage is TRBV6-5 and J usage is TRBJ2-7; TRBD1 agrees at 7 bases. Per germline, CDR1 MNHEY and CDR2 SVGAGI. V gave up 5 bases and J gave up 5 bases; unmatched junction bases: 6. The CDR3 has 13 amino acids. CDR3 coding DNA: TGTGCCAGCAGTCCCGGACAGGCACACGAGCAGTACTTC. Translation: CASSPGQAHEQYF.

The V and J genes are TRBV4-2 and TRBJ1-2; possibly TRBD1 for D (6 bases). The V gene lost 1 base and the J gene lost 1 base, with 10 bases spanning the gap. This CDR3 is 15 amino acids long. Germline CDR1 and CDR2: LGHNA and YNFKEQ. In DNA, the CDR3 is TGTGCCAGCAGCCAAGGGGGGCAGGGTAACTATGGCTACACCTTC. It specifies CASSQGGQGNYGYTF.

The CDR3 bases are TGTGCCAGCAGGGTTGTAACAGGTTCCCTAGGACGGGCTTTCTTT. Translating gives CASRVVTGSLGRAFF. The chain links TRBV6-5 to TRBJ1-1; perhaps TRBD1 as D (5 bases). The ends were cut back, 6 bases at V and 11 bases at J, with 25 bases in the middle. Looked up from germline, CDR1 is MNHEY and CDR2 is SVGAGI. The CDR3 contains 15 residues.

The J gene is TRBJ1-2, the V gene TRBV29-1; D may be TRBD1 (6 bases). The ends were cut back, 4 bases at V and 5 bases at J, with 14 bases in the middle. The CDR3 has 13 amino acids. Per the germline V gene, CDR1 is SQVTM and CDR2 is ANQGSEA. CDR3 loop: CSVGMEGGYGYTF. The DNA of the CDR3 is TGCAGCGTTGGTATGGAGGGGGGGTATGGCTACACCTTC.

This clone was seen more than once but under ten times. The V call is TRBV19, the J call TRBJ2-1; D assignment may be TRBD1 or TRBD2 (5 bases each). There are 14 residues in the CDR3. Germline V CDR1 and CDR2: LNHDA, SQIVND (reference sequence). With 5 bases removed from V and 12 bases from J, the gap between germline ends came to 20 bases. This chain's CDR3 is CASSSGTGPGVQFF. The CDR3 DNA is TGTGCCAGTAGTTCAGGGACGGGTCCCGGGGTGCAGTTCTTC.

V is TRBV6-5 and J is TRBJ2-7, with unresolved D. Germline CDR1 and CDR2: MNHEY and SVGAGI. Trimming stripped 0 bases from V and 1 base from J, with 10 bases between. The CDR3 consists of 15 residues. The CDR3 loop reads CASSYSEFSSYEQYF. The CDR3 nucleotides read TGTGCCAGCAGTTACTCCGAATTTAGTTCCTACGAGCAGTACTTC.

This clone showed up just a few times. In nucleotides, the CDR3 is TGTGCCAGCAGTTCAACAGGGTCCCCCTATCAGCCCCAGCATTTT. Encoded protein: CASSSTGSPYQPQHF. V usage is TRBV27 and J usage is TRBJ1-5; a possible D gene is TRBD1 (6 bases). CDR3 length: 15 amino acids. In germline, CDR1 is MNHEY, CDR2 SMNVEV (reference sequence). V was shortened by 4 bases and J by 5 bases, with 15 bases between the two germline ends.

This clone was recorded once. The chain has TRBV6-1 and TRBJ2-3; D is perhaps TRBD2 (5 bases). In germline, CDR1 is MNHNS, CDR2 SASEGT. This CDR3 spans 13 amino acids. Trimming removed 6 bases at V and 1 base at J, with 8 bases between. CDR3 coding DNA: TGTGCCAGCAGGCGGGTGGGCACAGATACGCAGTATTTT. Its translation: CASRRVGTDTQYF.

The V and J genes are TRBV29-1 and TRBJ1-2; TRBD1 agrees at 8 bases. Trimming cost V 7 bases and J 3 bases; bases outside gene matches: 7. The CDR3 sequence is 13 residues long. Germline V gene lookup returns CDR1 SQVTM and CDR2 ANQGSEA. The CDR3 is CSGRQGFDYGYTF. CDR3 DNA sequence: TGCAGCGGGAGACAGGGGTTCGACTATGGCTACACCTTC.

The V and J genes are TRBV19 and TRBJ1-4; 8 bases are shared with TRBD1. The length of the CDR3 is 14 residues. CDR1 LNHDA and CDR2 SQIVND come from the germline V gene (reference sequence). After removal of 5 bases from V and 5 bases from J, the junction contained 4 bases not matched to a gene. The DNA of the CDR3 is TGTGCCAGTAGTCCTGACAGGGGCAATGAAAAACTGTTTTTT. This sequence encodes CASSPDRGNEKLFF. The complete variable domain, with remaining parts taken from reference TRBV19 and TRBJ1-4, reads DGGITQSPKYLFRKEGQNVTLSCEQNLNHDAMYWYRQDPGQGLRLIYYSQIVNDFQKGDIAEGYSVSREKKESFPLTVTSAQKNPTAFYLCASSPDRGNEKLFFGSGTQLSVL.

The rearrangement links TRBV27 to TRBJ2-7; 10 bases align to TRBD2. The ends lost 6 bases at V and 0 bases at J; junction bases unmatched: 8. Per germline, CDR1 MNHEY and CDR2 SMNVEV (reference sequence). This CDR3 has 16 amino acids. The CDR3 nucleotides are TGTGCCAGCAGACTTAGCGGGAGGCAAAGCTCCTACGAGCAGTACTTC. It specifies CASRLSGRQSSYEQYF.

The chain employs TRBV5-1 and TRBJ2-1, with D hard to call. Trimming stripped 0 bases from V and 5 bases from J, with 3 bases between. The CDR3 is 12 amino acids. CDR1 and CDR2 (germline): SGHRS, YFSETQ. As DNA, the CDR3 is TGCGCCAGCAGCTTGGGGAACAATGAGCAGTTCTTC. This codes for CASSLGNNEQFF. The variable domain in full, with the rest retrieved from reference TRBV5-1 and TRBJ2-1, is KAGVTQTPRYLIKTRGQQVTLSCSPISGHRSVSWYQQTPGQGLQFLFEYFSETQRNKGNFPGRFSGRQFSNSRSEMNVSTLELGDSALYLCASSLGNNEQFFGPGTRLTVL.

The V and J genes are TRBV5-6 and TRBJ2-5, with TRBD2 as a possible D gene (5 bases). The ends were cut back, 0 bases at V and 5 bases at J, with 14 bases in the middle. Germline V gene lookup returns CDR1 SGHDT and CDR2 YYEEEE. This CDR3 has 15 residues. The CDR3 sequence is CASSLVRKGLETQYF. In nucleotides, the CDR3 is TGTGCCAGCAGCTTGGTGCGGAAAGGACTTGAGACCCAGTACTTC.

The J gene is TRBJ2-1, the V gene TRBV5-1; TRBD2 matches at 10 bases. This CDR3 spans 17 amino acids. The V gene's germline CDR1 is SGHRS and CDR2 YFSETQ. With 0 bases clipped from V and 7 bases from J, the junction kept 10 bases outside the gene matches. The CDR3 DNA is TGCGCCAGCAGCTTGGCCGGGGTAGCGGGAGGTCATAATGAGCAGTTCTTC. Translating gives CASSLAGVAGGHNEQFF.

The chain is built from TRBV5-4 and TRBJ2-7; no clear D gene. The V end lost 0 bases, the J end lost 3 bases, and 10 bases lay between the germline ends. From germline, CDR1 is SGHNT and CDR2 YYREEE (reference sequence). The CDR3 totals 14 residues. The CDR3 is CASSLGRLDYEQYF. The CDR3 bases are TGTGCCAGCAGCTTGGGAAGACTTGACTACGAGCAGTACTTC. Complete variable domain (other parts from reference TRBV5-4 and TRBJ2-7): ETGVTQSPTHLIKTRGQQVTLRCSSQSGHNTVSWYQQALGQGPQFIFQYYREEENGRGNFPPRFSGLQFPNYSSELNVNALELDDSALYLCASSLGRLDYEQYFGPGTRLTVT.

The chain links TRBV7-2 to TRBJ2-7; D call uncertain. This CDR3 spans 12 amino acids. The germline V gene has CDR1 SGHTA and CDR2 FQGNSA. Trimming pared 5 bases from V and 4 bases from J, leaving 9 bases between. The DNA for the CDR3 is TGTGCCAGCAGCATTCCCAAATACGAGCAGTACTTC. Its translation: CASSIPKYEQYF.

This sequence joins TRBV7-2 and TRBJ1-3; D ambiguous. CDR1 is SGHTA and CDR2 is FQGNSA in the germline V gene. The CDR3 runs to 15 residues. The germline V and J ends were trimmed by 2 bases and 0 bases, with 8 bases remaining between them. CDR3 sequence reads: CASSLSLVSGNTIYF. In DNA, the CDR3 is TGTGCCAGCAGCTTAAGTCTCGTCTCTGGAAACACCATATATTTT.

The chain employs TRBV28 and TRBJ1-1, with no clear D. Germline V gene data show CDR1 as MDHEN and CDR2 as SYDVKM. V lost 4 bases to trimming and J lost 8 bases, with 17 bases between them. The length of the CDR3 is 14 residues. Written as DNA, the CDR3 is TGTGCCAGCAGTTCGACACTCCGTGTGGGGGAAGCTTTCTTT. Encoded protein: CASSSTLRVGEAFF.

Remarks on this clone: Its ends do not fully match the called genes, so a read error is possible. Different DNA sequences within this sample yield the same CDR3. The chain recombines TRBV10-3 with TRBJ1-2; no definite D call. The CDR3 runs to 13 residues. The V gene's germline CDR1 is ENHRY and CDR2 SYGVKD. CDR3 region: CAINADINYGYTF. CDR3 sequence (DNA): TGTGCCATCAATGCAGACATTAACTATGGCTACACTTTC.

The chain recombines TRBV5-1 with TRBJ1-1; D possibly corresponds to TRBD1 (6 bases). Trimming left V 5 bases short and J 1 base short, with 6 bases between. The CDR3 totals 12 residues. Germline CDR1 reads SGHRS; CDR2 reads YFSETQ. CDR3 nucleotide sequence: TGCGCCAGCAGAGGGGGGAACACTGAAGCTTTCTTT. It codes for CASRGGNTEAFF.

J is TRBJ2-7 and V is TRBV19; TRBD1 aligns across 8 bases. The germline V gene encodes CDR1 LNHDA and CDR2 SQIVND (reference sequence). The CDR3 loop spans 13 amino acids. Trimming took 5 bases from V and 2 from J; bases not matched to a gene: 2. The chain's CDR3 is CASSPGQAYEQYF. The CDR3 nucleotides read TGTGCCAGTAGTCCGGGACAGGCCTACGAGCAGTACTTC. Full variable domain (missing parts from reference TRBV19 and TRBJ2-7): DGGITQSPKYLFRKEGQNVTLSCEQNLNHDAMYWYRQDPGQGLRLIYYSQIVNDFQKGDIAEGYSVSREKKESFPLTVTSAQKNPTAFYLCASSPGQAYEQYFGPGTRLTVT.

This clone was seen only once. V gene TRBV13 combines with J gene TRBJ2-7, with a weak D call TRBD2 (5 bases). CDR1 is PRHDT and CDR2 is FYEKMQ in the germline V gene (reference sequence). V was cut by 0 bases and J by 2 bases, with 14 bases left in between. This CDR3 is 16 amino acids long. DNA for the CDR3: TGTGCCAGCAGCTTAGGGTCGCGAGCGGAACCCTACGAGCAGTACTTC. Translated: CASSLGSRAEPYEQYF.

The chain joins TRBV27 to TRBJ2-1; D gene uncertain. The CDR3 has 15 amino acids. V was trimmed by 6 bases and J by 7 bases, leaving 19 bases between them. Germline assignment: CDR1 MNHEY and CDR2 SMNVEV (reference sequence). The CDR3 loop reads CASRYLSRSGNEQFF. CDR3 in DNA: TGTGCCAGCAGATACCTCAGCCGGAGTGGAAATGAGCAGTTCTTC.

The V call is TRBV10-3, the J call TRBJ1-4; 9 positions agree with TRBD1. Trimming took 6 bases from V and 8 from J; bases not matched to a gene: 7. Germline loops: CDR1 ENHRY, CDR2 SYGVKD. This CDR3 is built from 14 residues. The CDR3 region is CAIRGQGGDEKLFF. DNA for the CDR3: TGTGCCATCAGGGGACAGGGTGGTGACGAAAAACTGTTTTTT.